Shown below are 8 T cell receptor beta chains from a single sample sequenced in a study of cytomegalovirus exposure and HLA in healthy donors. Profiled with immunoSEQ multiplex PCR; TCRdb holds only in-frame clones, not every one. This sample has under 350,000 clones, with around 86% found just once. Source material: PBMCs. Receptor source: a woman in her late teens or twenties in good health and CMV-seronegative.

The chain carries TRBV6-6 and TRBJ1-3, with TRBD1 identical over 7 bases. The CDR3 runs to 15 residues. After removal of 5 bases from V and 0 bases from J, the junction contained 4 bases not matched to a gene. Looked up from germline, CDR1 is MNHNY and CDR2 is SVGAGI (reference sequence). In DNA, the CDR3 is TGTGCCAGCAGTCCCGGGACAGCCTCTGGAAACACCATATATTTT. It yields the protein CASSPGTASGNTIYF.

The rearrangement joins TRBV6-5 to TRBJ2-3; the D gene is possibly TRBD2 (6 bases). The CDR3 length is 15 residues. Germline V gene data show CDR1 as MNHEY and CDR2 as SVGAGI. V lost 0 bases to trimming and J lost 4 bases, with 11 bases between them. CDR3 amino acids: CASSYSAGTSDTQYF. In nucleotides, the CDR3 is TGTGCCAGCAGTTACTCTGCGGGAACCTCAGATACGCAGTATTTT.

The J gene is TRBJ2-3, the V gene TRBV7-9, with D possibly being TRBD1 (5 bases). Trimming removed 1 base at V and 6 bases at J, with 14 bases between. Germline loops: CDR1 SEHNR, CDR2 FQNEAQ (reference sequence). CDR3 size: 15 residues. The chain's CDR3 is CASSLGTDSRDTQYF. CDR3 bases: TGTGCCAGCAGCTTAGGGACCGACAGCAGGGATACGCAGTATTTT.

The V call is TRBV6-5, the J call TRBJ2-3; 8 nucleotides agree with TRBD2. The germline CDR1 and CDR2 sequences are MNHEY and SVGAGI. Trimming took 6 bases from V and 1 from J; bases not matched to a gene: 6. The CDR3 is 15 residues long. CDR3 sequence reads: CASRSLAGGTDTQYF. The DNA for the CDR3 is TGTGCCAGCAGGTCTCTAGCGGGCGGCACAGATACGCAGTATTTT.

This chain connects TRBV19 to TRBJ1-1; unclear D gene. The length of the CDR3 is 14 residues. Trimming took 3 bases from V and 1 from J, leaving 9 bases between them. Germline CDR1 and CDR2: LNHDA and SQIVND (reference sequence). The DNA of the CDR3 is TGTGCCAGTAGTATGGGCCTGGGGAACACTGAAGCTTTCTTT. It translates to CASSMGLGNTEAFF. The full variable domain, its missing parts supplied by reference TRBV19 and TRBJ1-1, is DGGITQSPKYLFRKEGQNVTLSCEQNLNHDAMYWYRQDPGQGLRLIYYSQIVNDFQKGDIAEGYSVSREKKESFPLTVTSAQKNPTAFYLCASSMGLGNTEAFFGQGTRLTVV.

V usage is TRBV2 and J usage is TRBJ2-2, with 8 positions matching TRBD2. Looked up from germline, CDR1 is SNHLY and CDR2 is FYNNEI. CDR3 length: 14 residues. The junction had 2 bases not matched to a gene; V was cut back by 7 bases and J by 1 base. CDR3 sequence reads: CASILAGNTGELFF. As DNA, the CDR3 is TGTGCCAGCATTCTAGCGGGGAACACCGGGGAGCTGTTTTTT.

Written as DNA, the CDR3 is TGCAGCGCCGGGACATGGGGCACTGAAGCTTTCTTT. This sequence encodes CSAGTWGTEAFF. This chain uses TRBV29-1 with TRBJ1-1; possible D gene TRBD1, 6 bases. Trimming took off 7 bases at V and 4 bases at J, with 13 bases between the two ends. The CDR3 length is 12 residues. Germline loops: CDR1 SQVTM, CDR2 ANQGSEA.

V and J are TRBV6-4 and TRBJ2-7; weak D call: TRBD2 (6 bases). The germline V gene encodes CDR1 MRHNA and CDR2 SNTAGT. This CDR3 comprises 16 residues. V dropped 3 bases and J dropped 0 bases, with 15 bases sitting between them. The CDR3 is CASSEAWGLSSYEQYF. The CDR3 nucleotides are TGTGCCAGCAGTGAAGCGTGGGGACTCTCCTCCTACGAGCAGTACTTC.